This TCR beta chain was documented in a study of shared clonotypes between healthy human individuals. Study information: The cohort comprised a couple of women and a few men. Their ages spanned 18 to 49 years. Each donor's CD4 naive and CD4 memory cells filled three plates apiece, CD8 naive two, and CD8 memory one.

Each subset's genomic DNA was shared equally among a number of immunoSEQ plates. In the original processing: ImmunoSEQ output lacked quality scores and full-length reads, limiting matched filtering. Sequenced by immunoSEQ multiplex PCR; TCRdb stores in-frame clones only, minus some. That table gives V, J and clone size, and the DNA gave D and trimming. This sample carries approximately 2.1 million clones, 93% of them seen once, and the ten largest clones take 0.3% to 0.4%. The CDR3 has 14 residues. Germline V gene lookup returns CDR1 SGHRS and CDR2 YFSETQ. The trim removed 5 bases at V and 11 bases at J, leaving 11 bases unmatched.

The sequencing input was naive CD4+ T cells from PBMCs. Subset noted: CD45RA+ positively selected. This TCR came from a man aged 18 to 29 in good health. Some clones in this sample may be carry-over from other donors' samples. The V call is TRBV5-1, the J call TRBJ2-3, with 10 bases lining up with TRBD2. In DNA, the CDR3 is TGCGCCAGCAGAGGAGCGGGAGGGCACGGAGAGCAGTATTTT. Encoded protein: CASRGAGGHGEQYF.